The 21 T cell receptor beta chains below were found in one sample sequenced in a study of T cell responses to AZD1222 COVID-19 vaccine. The repertoire was sequenced with immunoSEQ multiplex PCR; TCRdb's copy has only in-frame clones and lacks some. Recorded here are around 140,000 clones; the top ten clones represent about 2.2%. Specimen: peripheral blood. The receptors derive from an adult in good health.

The chain employs TRBV18 and TRBJ1-2; no clear D. Germline loops: CDR1 KGHSH, CDR2 LQKENI. This CDR3 is built from 15 residues. Trimming took 3 bases from V and 1 from J, leaving 12 bases between them. The CDR3 protein is CASSPSLTDNYGYTF. DNA for the CDR3: TGTGCCAGCTCACCCTCGTTAACGGATAACTATGGCTACACCTTC.

This chain connects TRBV29-1 to TRBJ1-3; D call uncertain. V lost 7 bases and J 0 bases, leaving 19 bases between the germline ends. The CDR3 extends over 16 amino acids. Germline V lookup: CDR1 SQVTM, CDR2 ANQGSEA. This CDR3 reads CSASPAADDSGNTIYF. CDR3 in DNA: TGCAGCGCTTCACCTGCCGCCGACGACTCTGGAAACACCATATATTTT.

The chain is built from TRBV10-3 and TRBJ2-3, with D perhaps matching TRBD2 (7 bases). The CDR3 totals 13 residues. The ends were cut back, 8 bases at V and 2 bases at J, with 11 bases in the middle. The germline gives CDR1 ENHRY, CDR2 SYGVKD. The CDR3 loop is CAILGGPTDTQYF. The CDR3 DNA sequence: TGTGCCATCCTCGGGGGGCCCACAGATACGCAGTATTTT.

This chain links TRBV27 with TRBJ1-1, with TRBD1 matching over 7 bases. The CDR3 length is 12 residues. CDR1 MNHEY and CDR2 SMNVEV come from the germline V gene (reference sequence). Germline trimming cut 5 bases from V and 5 bases from J; bases unmatched to any gene: 2. CDR3 in amino acids: CASSPGGTEAFF. CDR3 bases: TGTGCCAGCAGTCCAGGGGGGACTGAAGCTTTCTTT.

The chain links TRBV4-2 to TRBJ2-4, with TRBD1 matching over 7 bases. The V gene end was trimmed by 0 bases and the J gene end by 0 bases; junction bases not matched to a gene: 14. This CDR3 has 20 amino acids. Germline CDR1 and CDR2: LGHNA and YNFKEQ. CDR3 bases: TGTGCCAGCAGCCAAGAAAATCCAGGGGGACAAAAACCAGCCAAAAACATTCAGTACTTC. It specifies CASSQENPGGQKPAKNIQYF.

This rearrangement joins TRBV11-3 to TRBJ1-1, with a possible D match to TRBD1 (5 bases). This CDR3 contains 15 residues. CDR1 is SGHNT, CDR2 YENEEA, per germline. Trimming stripped 5 bases from V and 0 bases from J, with 13 bases between. CDR3 sequence reads: CASSKEATVNTEAFF. CDR3 in DNA: TGTGCCAGCAGCAAAGAGGCGACAGTGAACACTGAAGCTTTCTTT. The full variable domain, with the rest looked up from reference TRBV11-3 and TRBJ1-1, is EAGVVQSPRYKIIEKKQPVAFWCNPISGHNTLYWYLQNLGQGPELLIRYENEEAVDDSQLPKDRFSAERLKGVDSTLKIQPAELGDSAVYLCASSKEATVNTEAFFGQGTRLTVV.

In the case of this clone: Other DNA sequences within the sample encode an identical CDR3. This rearrangement joins TRBV4-1 to TRBJ1-3; TRBD1 might be the D (5 bases). This CDR3 contains 15 residues. V lost 0 bases and J lost 2, with 8 bases in between. Germline-derived CDR1 and CDR2 are MGHRA and YSYEKL. The CDR3 region has the DNA TGCGCCAGCAGCCAAGATCGGGGCACTGGAAACACCATATATTTT. As protein: CASSQDRGTGNTIYF.

The rearrangement links TRBV11-3 to TRBJ2-5; no reliable D call. The tail of the sequence fits TRBJ2-7 better, so the J call may be wrong. Germline CDR1 is SGHNT and CDR2 is YENEEA. This CDR3 has 12 amino acids. The DNA for the CDR3 is TGTGCCAGCAGCTTAGCGGGTTACGAGCAGTACTTC. It encodes CASSLAGYEQYF.

The DNA for the CDR3 is TGTGCCAGCAGCCCCCGGGGTACCACAGATACGCAGTATTTT. This codes for CASSPRGTTDTQYF. The gene calls are TRBV3-1 (or the pseudogene TRBV3-2) and TRBJ2-3; tentatively, D is TRBD2 (5 bases). The CDR3 has 14 amino acids. Germline V gives CDR1 LGHDT, CDR2 YNNKEL (reference sequence). Trimming pared 4 bases from V and 2 bases from J, leaving 10 bases between.

The chain combines TRBV6-5 with TRBJ2-7; 10 bases line up with TRBD1. The CDR3 consists of 16 residues. Per germline, CDR1 MNHEY and CDR2 SVGAGI. V shed 2 bases, J shed 3 bases, and the junction held 7 bases outside the gene matches. CDR3 in DNA: TGTGCCAGCAGTTACGTAATGGGACAGGGGTTCTACGAGCAGTACTTC. The encoded protein is CASSYVMGQGFYEQYF.

The chain has TRBV5-1 and TRBJ1-3; D is undetermined. V dropped 4 bases and J dropped 0 bases, with 14 bases sitting between them. The CDR3 is 16 residues long. Germline CDR1 is SGHRS and CDR2 is YFSETQ. The CDR3 protein is CASSTQTGNSGNTIYF. In nucleotides, the CDR3 is TGCGCCAGCAGCACACAGACGGGCAACTCTGGAAACACCATATATTTT.

This sequence joins TRBV7-2 and TRBJ1-1; D unresolved. V shed 2 bases and J shed 1 base, with 11 bases lying between them. The V gene's germline CDR1 is SGHTA and CDR2 FQGNSA. This CDR3 is built from 15 residues. The CDR3 loop reads CASSLTRQTNTEAFF. For the CDR3, the DNA is TGTGCCAGCAGCTTAACTCGGCAGACGAACACTGAAGCTTTCTTT. The full variable domain, its missing parts supplied by reference TRBV7-2 and TRBJ1-1, is GAGVSQSPSNKVTEKGKDVELRCDPISGHTALYWYRQSLGQGLEFLIYFQGNSAPDKSGLPSDRFSAERTGGSVSTLTIQRTQQEDSAVYLCASSLTRQTNTEAFFGQGTRLTVV.

V gene TRBV3-1 (or the pseudogene TRBV3-2) combines with J gene TRBJ2-2; 9 bases fit TRBD2. Trimming at V came to 2 bases and at J to 5 bases, leaving 9 bases not matched to a gene. Germline-derived CDR1 and CDR2 are LGHDT and YNNKEL (reference sequence). The CDR3 runs to 17 residues. The CDR3 spells CASSQFGGGAKTGELFF. In DNA, the CDR3 is TGTGCCAGCAGCCAATTTGGCGGGGGGGCCAAAACCGGGGAGCTGTTTTTT.

The chain joins TRBV6-1 to TRBJ1-5; no firm D call. Germline V CDR1 and CDR2: MNHNS, SASEGT. The CDR3 is 13 residues long. Trimming cost V 2 bases and J 4 bases, with 6 bases left between them. The CDR3 DNA follows: TGTGCCAGCAGTGAAACGCCTAATCAGCCCCAGCATTTT. As protein: CASSETPNQPQHF.

The V and J genes are TRBV5-8 and TRBJ2-1; 15 bases are a match to TRBD2. From germline, CDR1 is SGHTS and CDR2 YDEGEE. The CDR3 extends over 18 amino acids. Trimming removed 5 bases from V and 0 bases from J; junction bases left unmatched: 6. Here the CDR3 DNA reads TGTGCCAGCAGACCCGGGACTAGCGGGGGGAGCTCCTACAATGAGCAGTTCTTC. Amino acids: CASRPGTSGGSSYNEQFF.

This chain joins TRBV5-6 and TRBJ2-1; D is unresolved. CDR1 and CDR2 (germline): SGHDT, YYEEEE. Trimming shortened V by 0 bases and J by 2 bases, and 3 bases separated the two germline ends. The CDR3 extends over 13 amino acids. The DNA for the CDR3 is TGTGCCAGCAGCTTGGGGGCCTACAATGAGCAGTTCTTC. Protein sequence: CASSLGAYNEQFF. Drawing the rest from reference TRBV5-6 and TRBJ2-1, the complete variable domain is DAGVTQSPTHLIKTRGQQVTLRCSPKSGHDTVSWYQQALGQGPQFIFQYYEEEERQRGNFPDRFSGHQFPNYSSELNVNALLLGDSALYLCASSLGAYNEQFFGPGTRLTVL.

This chain's CDR3 is CATRDRQGDTYEQYF. The CDR3 nucleotides are TGTGCCACCAGGGATCGACAGGGAGATACCTACGAGCAGTACTTC. The chain employs TRBV15 and TRBJ2-7; 7 bases are shared with TRBD1. The V gene end was trimmed by 6 bases and the J gene end by 2 bases; junction bases not matched to a gene: 10. The CDR3 sequence is 15 residues long. Looked up from germline, CDR1 is LNHNV and CDR2 is YYDKDF (reference sequence). The complete variable domain, with remaining parts taken from reference TRBV15 and TRBJ2-7, reads DAMVIQNPRYQVTQFGKPVTLSCSQTLNHNVMYWYQQKSSQAPKLLFHYYDKDFNNEADTPDNFQSRRPNTSFCFLDIRSPGLGDTAMYLCATRDRQGDTYEQYFGPGTRLTVT.

The chain recombines TRBV28 with TRBJ1-6; perhaps TRBD1 as D (6 bases). Germline CDR1 and CDR2: MDHEN and SYDVKM. Trimming took 3 bases from V and 6 from J, leaving 21 bases between them. CDR3 length: 18 residues. The DNA of the CDR3 is TGTGCCAGCAGTTTTGGAGTAGGGGGGGGCTATGGTAATTCACCCCTCCACTTT. Residues: CASSFGVGGGYGNSPLHF.

The genes are TRBV19 and TRBJ1-2, with a weak D call TRBD1 (5 bases). The CDR3 is 16 residues long. Trimming pared 2 bases from V and 8 bases from J, leaving 21 bases between. The germline CDR1 and CDR2 sequences are LNHDA and SQIVND (reference sequence). The chain's CDR3 is CASSIRASETGRGYTF. The DNA for the CDR3 is TGTGCCAGTAGTATACGAGCCTCGGAGACGGGGCGAGGCTACACCTTC.

The chain joins TRBV6-5 to TRBJ2-7; D may be TRBD1 (5 bases). Trimming left V 5 bases short and J 2 bases short, with 16 bases between. Germline CDR1 MNHEY, CDR2 SVGAGI. This CDR3 has 15 residues. As DNA, the CDR3 is TGTGCCAGCAGTACCGTCTCAGGGCTCCCCTACGAGCAGTACTTC. This translates into CASSTVSGLPYEQYF.

V is TRBV7-9 and J is TRBJ1-6; 7 bases match TRBD1. The CDR3 extends over 15 amino acids. V shed 3 bases, J shed 7 bases, and the junction held 6 bases outside the gene matches. From germline, CDR1 is SEHNR and CDR2 FQNEAQ (reference sequence). The CDR3 DNA reads as TGTGCCAGCAGCTTCGATGGGACAGCAAATTCACCCCTCCACTTT. Translating it yields CASSFDGTANSPLHF.